This T cell receptor beta chain is from a study of blood T cell repertoires in COVID-19. For the study at large: Researchers got acute and convalescent COVID-19 samples from the United States, Italy and Spain.

This CDR3 has 12 residues. Germline V lookup: CDR1 MGHRA, CDR2 YSYEKL. The junction had 4 bases not matched to a gene; V was cut back by 3 bases and J by 9 bases. TCRdb keeps only in-frame clones here, not all; method: immunoSEQ multiplex PCR. The sample holds roughly 570,000 clones, less than 90% seen once. The sample consisted of peripheral blood. This TCR was sampled from a woman in her fifties or sixties with COVID-19, enrolled during active disease. The J gene is TRBJ1-2, the V gene TRBV4-1, with 7 bases that match TRBD1. The CDR3 loop reads CASSQQGQRYTF. CDR3 bases: TGCGCCAGCAGCCAGCAGGGACAGCGCTACACCTTC.